A single sample is the source of the 8 T cell receptor beta chains below, sequenced in a study of blood T cell repertoires in COVID-19. Produced via immunoSEQ multiplex PCR; TCRdb's table is partial and in-frame only. Of about 230,000 clones listed, under 90% were seen once; the top ten hold roughly 12%. Sequencing input: peripheral blood. These receptors were taken from a man aged 45-65 years with COVID-19, enrolled during active disease.

In its sample, this clone was seen a few times. The chain recombines TRBV5-1 with TRBJ2-7; no clear D. CDR1 and CDR2 from the germline V gene are SGHRS and YFSETQ. V dropped 0 bases and J dropped 0 bases, with 16 bases sitting between them. The CDR3 is 17 residues long. The CDR3 DNA sequence: TGCGCCAGCAGCTTGGGCCGGTTCCCGAAAACCTCCTACGAGCAGTACTTC. Translated, it gives CASSLGRFPKTSYEQYF.

This clone was seen only a few times. The chain carries TRBV5-1 and TRBJ2-3, with 10 positions matching TRBD2. The CDR3 length is 16 residues. CDR1 is SGHRS and CDR2 is YFSETQ in the germline V gene. Trimming cost V 4 bases and J 2 bases; bases outside gene matches: 7. The CDR3, as DNA: TGCGCCAGCAGCCTACTTAGCGGGGGGACCACAGATACGCAGTATTTT. Translating it yields CASSLLSGGTTDTQYF.

The chain is built from TRBV6-5 and TRBJ1-3; D is perhaps TRBD1 (5 bases). The CDR3 loop spans 14 amino acids. The germline CDR1 and CDR2 sequences are MNHEY and SVGAGI. Trimming removed 7 bases from V and 0 bases from J, with 10 bases in between. CDR3 in amino acids: CASTQGHSGNTIYF. The CDR3 DNA follows: TGTGCCAGCACGCAGGGCCACTCTGGAAACACCATATATTTT.

This clone has just a few counts. The V and J genes are TRBV3-1 (or the pseudogene TRBV3-2) and TRBJ2-7; 8 bases line up with TRBD1. With V trimmed by 4 bases and J by 3 bases, 5 bases remained unmatched. This CDR3 is 14 amino acids long. In germline, CDR1 is LGHDT, CDR2 YNNKEL (reference sequence). The CDR3 nucleotides are TGTGCCAGCAGCCCCGACAGGGGCATCTACGAGCAGTACTTC. Protein: CASSPDRGIYEQYF.

A single count supports this clone. V and J are TRBV10-3 and TRBJ2-2; possible D gene TRBD1, 6 bases. Trimming pared 0 bases from V and 5 bases from J, leaving 13 bases between. Germline CDR1 ENHRY, CDR2 SYGVKD. CDR3 length: 16 amino acids. In DNA, the CDR3 is TGTGCCATCAGTGAGTCGACACAGGGTCGGACCGGGGAGCTGTTTTTT. It yields the protein CAISESTQGRTGELFF.

The rearrangement uses TRBV24-1 and TRBJ1-2; D possibly corresponds to TRBD1 (6 bases). This CDR3 has 12 amino acids. Trimming stripped 5 bases from V and 7 bases from J, with 10 bases between. Germline V gene data show CDR1 as KGHDR and CDR2 as SFDVKD. This CDR3 is CATSGGLGGYTF. The CDR3 coding sequence is TGTGCCACCAGTGGGGGGCTGGGTGGCTACACCTTC.

V gene TRBV5-1 combines with J gene TRBJ2-2; tentative D call: TRBD2 (6 bases). Germline assignment: CDR1 SGHRS and CDR2 YFSETQ. The CDR3 loop spans 14 amino acids. V dropped 5 bases and J dropped 4 bases, with 12 bases sitting between them. The chain's CDR3 is CASRVFSGTGELFF. The CDR3 DNA reads as TGCGCCAGCAGAGTCTTTAGCGGCACCGGGGAGCTGTTTTTT.

The chain links TRBV28 to TRBJ2-7; D gene unclear. The CDR3 is made up of 13 amino acids. Germline V lookup: CDR1 MDHEN, CDR2 SYDVKM. Trimming cost V 0 bases and J 1 base, with 4 bases left between them. The CDR3 region is CASSLWYSYEQYF. The CDR3, as DNA: TGTGCCAGCAGTTTATGGTATTCCTACGAGCAGTACTTC.